The 8 T cell receptor beta chains reported below all come from one sample, sequenced in a study of neurological immune-mediated disorders. TCRdb recomputed calls from the 5' RACE reads with MiXCR, one row per CDR3 protein. The sample consists of about 66,000 distinct CDR3 sequences, less than 5.5% of them appearing once. The sample was PBMCs. The receptor set was obtained from a man younger than 45 with multiple sclerosis.

In this sample, this clonotype turned up many times. The rearrangement links TRBV5-1 to TRBJ1-1; no clear D gene. Germline assignment: CDR1 SGHRS and CDR2 YFSETQ. CDR3 length: 13 amino acids. V was clipped by 0 bases and J by 1 base, with 4 bases between them. CDR3 sequence (DNA): TGCGCCAGCAGCTTGGATCCGAACACTGAAGCTTTCTTT. Protein product: CASSLDPNTEAFF.

This clonotype came up a few times. An end of the junction does not agree with germline; a read error may underlie this. The chain uses TRBV5-8 and TRBJ1-5, with D perhaps matching TRBD1 (6 bases). The CDR3 totals 16 residues. Germline V gene lookup returns CDR1 SGHTS and CDR2 YDEGEE. CDR3 sequence reads: CASSLDQGGGNQPQNF. CDR3 DNA: TGTGCCAGCAGCTTGGATCAGGGTGGGGGCAATCAGCCCCAGAATTTT. Combining the CDR3 with reference TRBV5-8 and TRBJ1-5 gives the whole variable domain EAGVTQSPTHLIKTRGQQATLRCSPISGHTSVYWYQQALGLGLQFLLWYDEGEERNRGNFPPRFSGRQFPNYSSELNVNALELEDSALYLCASSLDQGGGNQPQNFGDGTRLSIL.

J is TRBJ1-6 and V is TRBV27; D remains ambiguous. Germline loops: CDR1 MNHEY, CDR2 SMNVEV (reference sequence). Trimming took 2 bases from V and 5 from J, leaving 7 bases between them. There are 14 residues in the CDR3. CDR3 sequence (DNA): TGTGCCAGCAGTTTAGATAAAAATAATTCACCCCTCCACTTT. Residues: CASSLDKNNSPLHF.

This clonotype was detected ten times or more. The rearrangement links TRBV7-9 to TRBJ1-1; D gene uncertain. V gave up 5 bases and J gave up 5 bases, with 18 bases separating them. The CDR3 contains 15 residues. Germline V gene lookup returns CDR1 SEHNR and CDR2 FQNEAQ (reference sequence). The CDR3 region is CASSLPEREGTEAFF. For the CDR3, the DNA is TGTGCCAGCAGCCTGCCGGAGAGGGAGGGAACTGAAGCTTTCTTT.

This clonotype occurred many times. The chain combines TRBV7-6 with TRBJ2-2; tentative D call: TRBD1 (6 bases). The germline V gene has CDR1 SGHVS and CDR2 FNYEAQ. The CDR3 consists of 15 residues. Trimming stripped 6 bases from V and 0 bases from J, with 11 bases between. The CDR3 nucleotides read TGTGCCAGCAGGACCGGGACAACGAACACCGGGGAGCTGTTTTTT. Its translation is CASRTGTTNTGELFF.

This clonotype was observed at least ten times. V is TRBV20-1 and J is TRBJ2-7, with 11 positions matching TRBD1. Germline CDR1 reads DFQATT; CDR2 reads SNEGSKA (reference sequence). The CDR3 has 13 amino acids. Trimming at V came to 6 bases and at J to 6 bases, leaving 7 bases not matched to a gene. As DNA, the CDR3 is TGCAGTGCCTCCGCCGGGACAGGGGGCGAGCAGTACGTC. Protein: CSASAGTGGEQYV.

This clonotype was seen ten or more times. The V gene is TRBV4-2, the J gene TRBJ2-2; 7 nucleotides align to TRBD1. CDR1 LGHNA and CDR2 YNFKEQ come from the germline V gene. This CDR3 comprises 18 residues. Losses at the gene ends were 0 bases for V and 3 bases for J; bases not matched to a gene: 10. CDR3 sequence reads: CASSQEWLGGTDTGELFF. The DNA for the CDR3 is TGTGCCAGCAGCCAAGAATGGCTAGGGGGCACGGACACCGGGGAGCTGTTTTTT.

This clonotype was seen a few times. Sequence at one end of the junction differs from germline and may be a read error. V usage is TRBV12-3 or TRBV12-4 and J usage is TRBJ1-6; D remains unclear. CDR3 length: 14 amino acids. CDR3: CASSPGSGSSPLNF. In DNA form, the CDR3 reads TGTGCCAGCAGTCCCGGGTCTGGGAGTTCACCCCTCAACTTT.